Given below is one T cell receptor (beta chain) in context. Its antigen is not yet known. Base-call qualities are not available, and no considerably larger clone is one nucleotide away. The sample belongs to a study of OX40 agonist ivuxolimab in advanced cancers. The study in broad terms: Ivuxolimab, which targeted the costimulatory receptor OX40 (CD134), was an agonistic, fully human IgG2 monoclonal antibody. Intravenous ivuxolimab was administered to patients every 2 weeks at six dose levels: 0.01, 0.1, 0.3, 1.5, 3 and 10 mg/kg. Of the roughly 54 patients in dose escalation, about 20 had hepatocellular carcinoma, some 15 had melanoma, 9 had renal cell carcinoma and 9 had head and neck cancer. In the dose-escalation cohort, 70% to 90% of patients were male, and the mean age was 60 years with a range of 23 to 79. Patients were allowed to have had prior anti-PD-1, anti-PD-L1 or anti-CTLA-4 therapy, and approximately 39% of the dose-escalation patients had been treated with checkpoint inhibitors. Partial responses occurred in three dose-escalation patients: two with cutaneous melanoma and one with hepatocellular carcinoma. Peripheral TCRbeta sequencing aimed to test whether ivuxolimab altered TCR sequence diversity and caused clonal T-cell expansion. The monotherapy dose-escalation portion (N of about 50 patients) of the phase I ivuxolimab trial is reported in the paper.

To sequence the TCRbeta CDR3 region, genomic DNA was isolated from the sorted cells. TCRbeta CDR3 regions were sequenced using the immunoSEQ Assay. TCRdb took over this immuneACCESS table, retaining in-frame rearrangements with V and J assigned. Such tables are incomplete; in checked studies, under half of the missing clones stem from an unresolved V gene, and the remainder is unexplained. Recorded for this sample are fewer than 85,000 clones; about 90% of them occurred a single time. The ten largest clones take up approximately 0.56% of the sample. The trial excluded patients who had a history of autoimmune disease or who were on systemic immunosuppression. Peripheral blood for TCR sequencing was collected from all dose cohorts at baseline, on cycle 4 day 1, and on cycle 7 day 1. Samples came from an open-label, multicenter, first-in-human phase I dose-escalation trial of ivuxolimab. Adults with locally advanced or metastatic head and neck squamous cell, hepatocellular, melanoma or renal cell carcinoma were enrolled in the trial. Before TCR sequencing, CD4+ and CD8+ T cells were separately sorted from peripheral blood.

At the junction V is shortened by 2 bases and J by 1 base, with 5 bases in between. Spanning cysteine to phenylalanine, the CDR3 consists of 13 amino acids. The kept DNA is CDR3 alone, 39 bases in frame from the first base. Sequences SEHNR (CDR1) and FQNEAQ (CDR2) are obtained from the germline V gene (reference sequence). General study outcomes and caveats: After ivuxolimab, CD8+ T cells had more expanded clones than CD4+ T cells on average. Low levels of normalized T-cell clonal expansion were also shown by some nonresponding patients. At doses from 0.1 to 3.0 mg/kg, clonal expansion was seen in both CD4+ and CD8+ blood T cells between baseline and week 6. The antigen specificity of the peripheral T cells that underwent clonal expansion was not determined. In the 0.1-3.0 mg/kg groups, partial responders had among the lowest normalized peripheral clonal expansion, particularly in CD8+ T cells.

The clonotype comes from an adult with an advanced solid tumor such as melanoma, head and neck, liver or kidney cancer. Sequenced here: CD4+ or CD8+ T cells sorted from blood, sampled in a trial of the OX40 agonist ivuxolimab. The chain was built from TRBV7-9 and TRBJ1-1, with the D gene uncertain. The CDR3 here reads CASSLWGNTEAFF. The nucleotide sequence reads TGTGCCAGCAGCTTATGGGGGAACACTGAAGCTTTCTTT.